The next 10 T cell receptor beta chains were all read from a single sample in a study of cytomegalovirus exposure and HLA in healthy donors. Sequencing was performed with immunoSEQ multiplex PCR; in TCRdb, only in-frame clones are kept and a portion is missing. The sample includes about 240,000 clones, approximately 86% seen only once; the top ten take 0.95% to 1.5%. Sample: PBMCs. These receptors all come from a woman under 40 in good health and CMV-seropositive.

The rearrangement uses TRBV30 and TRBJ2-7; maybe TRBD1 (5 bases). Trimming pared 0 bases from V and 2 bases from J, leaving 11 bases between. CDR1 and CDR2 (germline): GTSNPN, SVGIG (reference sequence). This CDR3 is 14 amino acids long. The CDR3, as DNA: TGTGCCTGGAGTGTAGCAGGGCTCCCCTACGAGCAGTACTTC. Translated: CAWSVAGLPYEQYF.

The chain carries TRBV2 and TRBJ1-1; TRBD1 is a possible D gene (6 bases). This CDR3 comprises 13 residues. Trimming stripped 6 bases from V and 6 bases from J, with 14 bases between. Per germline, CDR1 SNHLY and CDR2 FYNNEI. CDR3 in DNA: TGTGCCAGCAGCACATCCCCAGGGGCTGAAGCTTTCTTT. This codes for CASSTSPGAEAFF.

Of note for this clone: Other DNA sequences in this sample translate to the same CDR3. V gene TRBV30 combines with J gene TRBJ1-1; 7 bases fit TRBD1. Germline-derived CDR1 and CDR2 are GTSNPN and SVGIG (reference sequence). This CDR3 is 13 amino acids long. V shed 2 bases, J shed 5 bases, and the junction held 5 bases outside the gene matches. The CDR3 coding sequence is TGTGCCTGGAGTAGGACAGGTGGGACTGAAGCTTTCTTT. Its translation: CAWSRTGGTEAFF.

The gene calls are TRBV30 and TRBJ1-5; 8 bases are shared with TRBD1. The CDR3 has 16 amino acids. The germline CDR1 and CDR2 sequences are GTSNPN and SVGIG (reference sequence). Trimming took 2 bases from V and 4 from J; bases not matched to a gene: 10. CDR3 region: CAWSTPRDRNNQPQHF. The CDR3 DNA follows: TGTGCCTGGAGTACACCTCGGGACAGGAATAATCAGCCCCAGCATTTT.

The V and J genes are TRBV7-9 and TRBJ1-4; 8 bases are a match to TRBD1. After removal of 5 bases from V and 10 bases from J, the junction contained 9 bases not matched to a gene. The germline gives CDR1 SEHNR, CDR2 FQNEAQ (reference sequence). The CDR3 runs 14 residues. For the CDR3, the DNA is TGTGCCAGCAGCCTTCCGGGACAGGCTGGAAAACTGTTTTTT. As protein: CASSLPGQAGKLFF.

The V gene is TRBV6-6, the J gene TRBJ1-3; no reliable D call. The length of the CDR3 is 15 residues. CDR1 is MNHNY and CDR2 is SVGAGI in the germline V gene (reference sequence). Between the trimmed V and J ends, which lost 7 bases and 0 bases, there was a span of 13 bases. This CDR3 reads CASTRGPSSGNTIYF. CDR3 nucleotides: TGTGCCAGCACCCGAGGCCCGAGCTCTGGAAACACCATATATTTT.

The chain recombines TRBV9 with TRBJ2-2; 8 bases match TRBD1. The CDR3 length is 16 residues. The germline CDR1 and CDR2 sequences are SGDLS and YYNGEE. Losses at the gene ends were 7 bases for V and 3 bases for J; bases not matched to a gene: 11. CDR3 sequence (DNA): TGTGCCAGCGGGCGAGAGGGACAGGTCGACACCGGGGAGCTGTTTTTT. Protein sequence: CASGREGQVDTGELFF.

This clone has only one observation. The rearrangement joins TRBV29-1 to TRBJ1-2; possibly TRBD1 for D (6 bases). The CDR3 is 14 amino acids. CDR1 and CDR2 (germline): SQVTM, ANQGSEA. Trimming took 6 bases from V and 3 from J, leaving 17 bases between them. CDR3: CSVVGGRLDYGYTF. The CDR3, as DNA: TGCAGCGTCGTAGGGGGACGATTGGACTATGGCTACACCTTC.

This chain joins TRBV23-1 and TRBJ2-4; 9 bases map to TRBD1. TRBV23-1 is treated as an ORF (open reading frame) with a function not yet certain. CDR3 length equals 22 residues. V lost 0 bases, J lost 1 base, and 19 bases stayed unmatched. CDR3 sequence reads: CASSQSLGTRDRVRLAKNIQYF. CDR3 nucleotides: TGCGCCAGCAGTCAATCGCTGGGGACCCGGGACAGGGTTCGTCTGGCCAAAAACATTCAGTACTTC.

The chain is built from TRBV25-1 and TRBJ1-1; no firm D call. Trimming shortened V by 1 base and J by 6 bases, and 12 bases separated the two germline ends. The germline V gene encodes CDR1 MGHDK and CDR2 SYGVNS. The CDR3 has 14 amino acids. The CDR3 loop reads CASSESGFIPEAFF. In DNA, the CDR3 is TGTGCCAGCAGTGAATCGGGGTTTATACCTGAAGCTTTCTTT.